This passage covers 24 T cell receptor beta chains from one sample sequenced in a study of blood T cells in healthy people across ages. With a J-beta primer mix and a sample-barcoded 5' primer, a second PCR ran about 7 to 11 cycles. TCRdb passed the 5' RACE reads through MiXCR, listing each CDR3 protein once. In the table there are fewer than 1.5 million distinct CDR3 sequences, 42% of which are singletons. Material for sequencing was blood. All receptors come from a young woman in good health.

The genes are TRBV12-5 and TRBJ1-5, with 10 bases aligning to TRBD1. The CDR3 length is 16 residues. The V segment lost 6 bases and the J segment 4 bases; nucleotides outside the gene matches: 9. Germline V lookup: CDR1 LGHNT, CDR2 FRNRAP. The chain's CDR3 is CASGGTGAEGNQPQHF. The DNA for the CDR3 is TGTGCTAGTGGGGGGACAGGGGCGGAGGGGAATCAGCCCCAGCATTTT.

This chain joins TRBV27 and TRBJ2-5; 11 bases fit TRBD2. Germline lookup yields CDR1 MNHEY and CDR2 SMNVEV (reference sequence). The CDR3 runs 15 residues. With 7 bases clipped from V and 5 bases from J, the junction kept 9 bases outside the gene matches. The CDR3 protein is CASNGLAGNPETQYF. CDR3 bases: TGTGCCAGCAACGGACTAGCGGGCAACCCGGAGACCCAGTACTTC.

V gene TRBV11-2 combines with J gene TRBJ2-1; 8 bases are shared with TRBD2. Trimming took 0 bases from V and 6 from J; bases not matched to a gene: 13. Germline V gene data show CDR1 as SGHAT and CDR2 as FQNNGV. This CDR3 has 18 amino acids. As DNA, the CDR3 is TGTGCCAGCAGCTTAGATAGGGGAAGAGCGGGAGTCCGCAATGAGCAGTTCTTC. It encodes CASSLDRGRAGVRNEQFF.

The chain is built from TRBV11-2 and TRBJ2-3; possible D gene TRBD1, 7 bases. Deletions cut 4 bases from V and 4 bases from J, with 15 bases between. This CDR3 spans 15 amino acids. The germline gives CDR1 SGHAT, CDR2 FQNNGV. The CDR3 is CASSSLTGRPDTQYF. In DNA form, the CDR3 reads TGTGCCAGCAGCTCTCTGACAGGGAGGCCAGATACGCAGTATTTT.

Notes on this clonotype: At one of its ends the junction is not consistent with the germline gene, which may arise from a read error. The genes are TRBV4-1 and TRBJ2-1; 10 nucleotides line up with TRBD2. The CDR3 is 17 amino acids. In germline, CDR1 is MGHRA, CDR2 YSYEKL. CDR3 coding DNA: TGCGCCAGTAGCCATGTTTCTACGGGACTAGCGTTCTATGAGCAGTTCTTC. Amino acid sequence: CASSHVSTGLAFYEQFF.

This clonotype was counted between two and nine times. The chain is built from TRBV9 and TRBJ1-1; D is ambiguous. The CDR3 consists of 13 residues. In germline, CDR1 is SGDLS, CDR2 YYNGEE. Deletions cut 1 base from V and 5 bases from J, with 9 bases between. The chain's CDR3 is CASSVPGKTEAFF. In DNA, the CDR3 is TGTGCCAGCAGCGTACCGGGGAAGACTGAAGCTTTCTTT.

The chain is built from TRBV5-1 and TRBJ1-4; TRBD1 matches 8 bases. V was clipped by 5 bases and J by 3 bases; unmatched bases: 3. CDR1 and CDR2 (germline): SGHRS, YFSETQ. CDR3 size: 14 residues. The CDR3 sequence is CASRLQGANEKLFF. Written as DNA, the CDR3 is TGCGCCAGCAGATTACAGGGGGCTAATGAAAAACTGTTTTTT.

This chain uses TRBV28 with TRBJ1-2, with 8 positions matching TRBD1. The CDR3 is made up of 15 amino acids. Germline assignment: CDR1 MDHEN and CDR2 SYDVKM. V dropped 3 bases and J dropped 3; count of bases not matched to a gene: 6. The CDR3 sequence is CASSFPDREYYGYTF. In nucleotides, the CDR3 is TGTGCCAGCAGTTTCCCGGACAGGGAGTACTATGGCTACACCTTC.

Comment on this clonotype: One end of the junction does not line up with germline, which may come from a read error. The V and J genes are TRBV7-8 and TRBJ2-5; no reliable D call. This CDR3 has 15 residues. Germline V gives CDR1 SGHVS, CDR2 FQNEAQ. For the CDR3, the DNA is TGTGCCAGCAGCTTAGGCCCGGCTCCCATCGAGACCCAGGACTTC. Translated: CASSLGPAPIETQDF.

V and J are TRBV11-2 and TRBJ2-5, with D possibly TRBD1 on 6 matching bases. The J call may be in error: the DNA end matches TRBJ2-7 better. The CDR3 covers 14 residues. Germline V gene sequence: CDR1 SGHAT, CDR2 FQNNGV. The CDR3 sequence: CASSLVGQTLEQYF. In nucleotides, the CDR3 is TGTGCCAGCAGCTTAGTTGGACAGACCCTCGAGCAGTACTTC.

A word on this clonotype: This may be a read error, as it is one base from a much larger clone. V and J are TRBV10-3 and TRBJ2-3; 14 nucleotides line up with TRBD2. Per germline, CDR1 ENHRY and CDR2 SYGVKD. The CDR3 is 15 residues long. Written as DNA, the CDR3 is TGTGCCGTCAGCCGACTAGCGGGAGGGATGGATACGCAGTATTTT. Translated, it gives CAVSRLAGGMDTQYF.

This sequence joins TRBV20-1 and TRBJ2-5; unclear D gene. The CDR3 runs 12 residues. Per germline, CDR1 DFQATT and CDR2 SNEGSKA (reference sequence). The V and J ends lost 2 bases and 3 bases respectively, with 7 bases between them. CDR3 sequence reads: CSARSAEETQYF. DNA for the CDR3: TGCAGTGCTAGATCGGCGGAAGAGACCCAGTACTTC.

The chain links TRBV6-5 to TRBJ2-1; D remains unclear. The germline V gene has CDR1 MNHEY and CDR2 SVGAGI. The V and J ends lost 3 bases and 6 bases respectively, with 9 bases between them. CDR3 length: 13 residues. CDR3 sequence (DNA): TGTGCCAGCAGTTATTTCCCTAGCAATGAGCAGTTCTTC. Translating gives CASSYFPSNEQFF.

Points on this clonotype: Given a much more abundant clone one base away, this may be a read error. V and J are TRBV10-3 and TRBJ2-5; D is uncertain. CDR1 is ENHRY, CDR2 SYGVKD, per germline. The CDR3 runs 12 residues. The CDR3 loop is CAISKSEGTQYF. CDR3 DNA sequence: TGTGCCATCAGTAAGTCCGAAGGGACCCAGTACTTC.

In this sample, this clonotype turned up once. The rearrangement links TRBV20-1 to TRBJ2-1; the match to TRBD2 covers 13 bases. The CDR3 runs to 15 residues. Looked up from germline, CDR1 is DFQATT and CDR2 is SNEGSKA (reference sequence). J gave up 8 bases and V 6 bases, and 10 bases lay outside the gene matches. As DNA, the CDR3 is TGCAGTGCCACCCCACTAGCGGGAGGGGGAGATGAGCAGTTCTTC. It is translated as CSATPLAGGGDEQFF.

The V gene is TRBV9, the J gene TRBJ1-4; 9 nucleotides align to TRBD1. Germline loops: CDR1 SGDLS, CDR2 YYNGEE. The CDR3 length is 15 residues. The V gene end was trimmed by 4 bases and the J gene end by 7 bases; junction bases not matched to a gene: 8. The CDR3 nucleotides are TGTGCCAGCAGCTCGCGGACAGGGGCGGGTGAAAAACTGTTTTTT. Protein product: CASSSRTGAGEKLFF.

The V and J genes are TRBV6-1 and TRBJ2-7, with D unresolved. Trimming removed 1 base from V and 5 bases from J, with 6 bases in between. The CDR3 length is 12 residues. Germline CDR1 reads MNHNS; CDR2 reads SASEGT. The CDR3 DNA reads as TGTGCCAGCAGTGAAGGGCCTAACGAGCAGTACTTC. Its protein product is CASSEGPNEQYF.

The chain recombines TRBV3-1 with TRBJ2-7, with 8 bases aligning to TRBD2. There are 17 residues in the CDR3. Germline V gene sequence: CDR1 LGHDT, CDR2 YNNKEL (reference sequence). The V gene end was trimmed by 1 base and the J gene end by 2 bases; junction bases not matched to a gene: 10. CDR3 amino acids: CASSQGGRSGGTYEQYF. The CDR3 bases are TGTGCCAGCAGCCAAGGGGGAAGGAGCGGGGGAACCTACGAGCAGTACTTC.

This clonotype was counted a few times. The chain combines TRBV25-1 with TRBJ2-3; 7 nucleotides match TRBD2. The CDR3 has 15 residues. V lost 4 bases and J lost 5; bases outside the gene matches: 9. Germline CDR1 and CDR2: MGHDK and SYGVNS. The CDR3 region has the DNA TGTGCCAGCAGTGTGCTTGGGAGGGCAAAAGATACGCAGTATTTT. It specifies CASSVLGRAKDTQYF.

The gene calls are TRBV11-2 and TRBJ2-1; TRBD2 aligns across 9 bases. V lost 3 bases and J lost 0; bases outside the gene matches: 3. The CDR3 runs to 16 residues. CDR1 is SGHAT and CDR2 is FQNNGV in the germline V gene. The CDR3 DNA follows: TGTGCCAGCAGCTTGCATAGCGGGAGCTCCTACAATGAGCAGTTCTTC. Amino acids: CASSLHSGSSYNEQFF.

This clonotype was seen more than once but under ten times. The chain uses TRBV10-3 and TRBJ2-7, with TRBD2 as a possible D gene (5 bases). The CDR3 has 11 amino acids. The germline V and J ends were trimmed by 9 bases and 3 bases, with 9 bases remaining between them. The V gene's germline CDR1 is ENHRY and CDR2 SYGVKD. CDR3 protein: CAMGSFYEQYF. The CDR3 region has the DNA TGTGCCATGGGGAGCTTCTACGAGCAGTACTTC.

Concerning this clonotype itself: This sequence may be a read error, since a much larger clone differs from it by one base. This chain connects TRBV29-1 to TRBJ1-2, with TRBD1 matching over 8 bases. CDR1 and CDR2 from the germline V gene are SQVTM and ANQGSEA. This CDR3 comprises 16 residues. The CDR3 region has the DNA TGCAGCGTGGGGGGGACAGGAGTCGCTTTTAACGATGGCTACACCTTC. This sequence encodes CSVGGTGVAFNDGYTF. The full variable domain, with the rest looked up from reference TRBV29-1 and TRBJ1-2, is SAVISQKPSRDICQRGTSLTIQCQVDSQVTMMFWYRQQPGQSLTLIATANQGSEATYESGFVIDKFPISRPNLTFSTLTVSNMSPEDSSIYLCSVGGTGVAFNDGYTFGSGTRLTVV.

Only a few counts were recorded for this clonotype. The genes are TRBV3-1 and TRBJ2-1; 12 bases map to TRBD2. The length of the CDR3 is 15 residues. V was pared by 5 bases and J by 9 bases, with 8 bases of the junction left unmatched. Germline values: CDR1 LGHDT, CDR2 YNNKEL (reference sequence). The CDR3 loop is CASSKLTSGRVEQFF. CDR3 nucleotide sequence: TGTGCCAGCAGCAAACTGACTAGCGGGAGAGTTGAGCAGTTCTTC.

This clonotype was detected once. The CDR3: CASSQRGTAGNEQFF. The CDR3 bases are TGCGCCAGCAGCCAAAGAGGGACGGCGGGGAATGAGCAGTTCTTC. J is TRBJ2-1 and V is TRBV4-1, with a weak D call TRBD2 (6 bases). The CDR3 runs to 15 residues. Germline CDR1 and CDR2: MGHRA and YSYEKL. The V and J ends lost 2 bases and 7 bases respectively, with 15 bases between them.